The 13 T cell receptor beta chains below come from one sample, sequenced in a study of blood T cell repertoires in COVID-19. Clones were sequenced by immunoSEQ multiplex PCR, and TCRdb holds only the in-frame ones, with some missing. The repertoire holds 110,000 or so clones, with around 89% as singletons. The material sequenced was peripheral blood. The receptors come from a woman in her forties or fifties with acute or convalescent COVID-19.

This chain joins TRBV3-1 (or the pseudogene TRBV3-2) and TRBJ1-6; tentative D call: TRBD1 (6 bases). The V end lost 4 bases, the J end lost 12 bases, and 7 bases lay between the germline ends. This CDR3 region has 11 residues. Per germline, CDR1 LGHDT and CDR2 YNNKEL (reference sequence). The CDR3 coding sequence is TGTGCCAGCAGCCTACAGGGACCCCTCCACTTT. Its translation is CASSLQGPLHF.

This sequence joins TRBV24-1 and TRBJ1-5; D may be TRBD1 (5 bases). Germline V CDR1 and CDR2: KGHDR, SFDVKD. V lost 9 bases and J 1 base, leaving 15 bases between the germline ends. The CDR3 length is 15 residues. Here the CDR3 reads CATSDGGSSNQPQHF. CDR3 bases: TGTGCCACCTCTGACGGGGGGTCGAGCAATCAGCCCCAGCATTTT.

In this sample, this clone turned up once. The V call is TRBV12-3 or TRBV12-4, the J call TRBJ2-5; TRBD2 might be the D (5 bases). CDR3 length equals 13 residues. Trimming cost V 8 bases and J 3 bases, with 13 bases left between them. The CDR3 bases are TGTGCCAGCGGCCGTCGGGGAGAAGAGACCCAGTACTTC. It encodes CASGRRGEETQYF.

The V and J genes are TRBV19 and TRBJ2-1; TRBD1 agrees at 7 bases. The CDR3 is made up of 13 amino acids. Germline V CDR1 and CDR2: LNHDA, SQIVND (reference sequence). The J segment lost 2 bases and the V segment lost 10 bases, leaving 5 bases of the junction unmatched. The CDR3 DNA reads as TGTGCCACAGGGGACAGCCCCTACAATGAGCAGTTCTTC. This encodes CATGDSPYNEQFF.

The CDR3 sequence: CASSFGQGANEKLFF. CDR3 nucleotides: TGTGCCAGCAGTTTTGGACAGGGAGCTAATGAAAAACTGTTTTTT. V gene TRBV2 combines with J gene TRBJ1-4; 8 bases are shared with TRBD1. The CDR3 is made up of 15 amino acids. Losses at the gene ends were 5 bases for V and 3 bases for J; bases not matched to a gene: 5. From germline, CDR1 is SNHLY and CDR2 FYNNEI.

This clone showed up just once. The rearrangement joins TRBV19 to TRBJ1-1; the match to TRBD1 covers 7 bases. The length of the CDR3 is 16 residues. Looked up from germline, CDR1 is LNHDA and CDR2 is SQIVND (reference sequence). V dropped 5 bases and J dropped 0; count of bases not matched to a gene: 9. CDR3 amino acids: CASSPRDSFMNTEAFF. CDR3 in DNA: TGTGCCAGTAGTCCCCGGGACAGCTTCATGAACACTGAAGCTTTCTTT.

J is TRBJ2-7 and V is TRBV7-9, with TRBD1 as a possible D gene (6 bases). V lost 5 bases, J lost 3 bases, and 17 bases lay in between. The CDR3 has 15 amino acids. The germline V gene has CDR1 SEHNR and CDR2 FQNEAQ (reference sequence). CDR3 nucleotides: TGTGCCAGCAGCCCGAACCCACAAGGGGGCTACGAGCAGTACTTC. It translates to CASSPNPQGGYEQYF.

There are many counts of this clone. V gene TRBV9 combines with J gene TRBJ1-2; D is uncertain. Trimming removed 2 bases from V and 4 bases from J, with 12 bases in between. The CDR3 consists of 14 residues. Looked up from germline, CDR1 is SGDLS and CDR2 is YYNGEE. DNA for the CDR3: TGTGCCAGCAGCGTTGACGGGTCTTCCTATGGCTACACCTTC. Its protein product is CASSVDGSSYGYTF.

The rearrangement uses TRBV9 and TRBJ2-1; D is possibly TRBD1 (6 bases). CDR3 length: 16 amino acids. Trimming took 0 bases from V and 0 from J, leaving 10 bases between them. CDR1 and CDR2 (germline): SGDLS, YYNGEE. The DNA of the CDR3 is TGTGCCAGCAGCGTAGGAGGGGGTCCCTCCTACAATGAGCAGTTCTTC. This gives the protein CASSVGGGPSYNEQFF.

This chain uses TRBV19 with TRBJ1-5; 8 positions match TRBD1. V lost 6 bases to trimming and J lost 5 bases; unmatched junction nucleotides: 9. Germline lookup yields CDR1 LNHDA and CDR2 SQIVND (reference sequence). The CDR3 has 15 amino acids. The DNA of the CDR3 is TGTGCCAGTAGAGGGGGGGACAGGCGTCATCAGCCCCAGCATTTT. It specifies CASRGGDRRHQPQHF.

The chain uses TRBV29-1 and TRBJ1-3; D is unresolved. The CDR3 covers 15 residues. Per germline, CDR1 SQVTM and CDR2 ANQGSEA. Trimming took 0 bases from V and 0 from J, leaving 9 bases between them. The CDR3 protein is CSVEDGLYSGNTIYF. CDR3 nucleotide sequence: TGCAGCGTTGAAGATGGCCTTTACTCTGGAAACACCATATATTTT.

The J gene is TRBJ1-4, the V gene TRBV28; TRBD1 might be the D (6 bases). V was shortened by 2 bases and J by 8 bases, with 15 bases between the two germline ends. The CDR3 sequence is 15 residues long. Germline V lookup: CDR1 MDHEN, CDR2 SYDVKM. The CDR3 sequence is CASSLDSTGWEKLFF. Written as DNA, the CDR3 is TGTGCCAGCAGTTTAGATTCTACAGGGTGGGAAAAACTGTTTTTT.

CDR3 bases: TGTGCCAGCAGCTTAAGCTACAGTCCCCTCCTTAACAATCAGCCCCAGCATTTT. This sequence encodes CASSLSYSPLLNNQPQHF. This chain connects TRBV7-8 to TRBJ1-5; no clear D gene. The CDR3 spans 18 residues. V lost 2 bases to trimming and J lost 3 bases, with 20 bases between them. In germline, CDR1 is SGHVS, CDR2 FQNEAQ.